Below, 26 T cell receptor beta chains from the same sample are listed, as sequenced in a study of cytomegalovirus exposure and HLA in healthy donors (TCRdb year 2017). The receptor library was made with the immunoSEQ multiplex PCR assay. The multiplex PCR relied on a mix of 60 forward primers for TCR Vbeta segments and 13 reverse primers for TCR Jbeta segments. What TCRdb holds here is the immuneACCESS table cut down to in-frame rearrangements. Part of the clones is not present; checked against another copy, under half of the missing clones reflect an unresolved V gene, and the others are unexplained. The sample yields 100,000 to 150,000 clones; roughly 80% were counted once. Roughly 2.5% of the sample comes from the top ten. Specimen: PBMCs. These receptors originate from a woman aged 35 to 49 in good health and CMV-seropositive.

The chain links TRBV5-1 to TRBJ2-5, with TRBD2 matching over 10 bases. The CDR3 is made up of 15 amino acids. The junction had 10 bases not matched to a gene; V was cut back by 6 bases and J by 5 bases. Germline V gives CDR1 SGHRS, CDR2 YFSETQ. The CDR3: CASTSTSGALETQYF. The CDR3 nucleotides read TGCGCCAGCACCTCCACTAGCGGGGCTTTGGAGACCCAGTACTTC.

This clone was seen a handful of times. The gene calls are TRBV5-1 and TRBJ2-7; the match to TRBD2 covers 10 bases. The CDR3 consists of 15 residues. V shed 4 bases, J shed 4 bases, and the junction held 8 bases outside the gene matches. Germline V gives CDR1 SGHRS, CDR2 YFSETQ. The CDR3 spells CASSPSLAGEYEQYF. CDR3 bases: TGCGCCAGCAGCCCCTCTCTAGCGGGGGAGTACGAGCAGTACTTC.

About this clone itself: Distinct nucleotide sequences in the sample also encode this CDR3. The chain employs TRBV5-1 and TRBJ2-5; 7 bases fit TRBD2. V dropped 1 base and J dropped 1; count of bases not matched to a gene: 1. There are 14 residues in the CDR3. Germline V gene data show CDR1 as SGHRS and CDR2 as YFSETQ. The CDR3 protein is CASSLSGGQETQYF. The CDR3 bases are TGCGCCAGCAGCTTGTCGGGAGGCCAAGAGACCCAGTACTTC.

CDR3 sequence (DNA): TGTGCCAGCAGAATTAGGACAGAATTGAACACTGAAGCTTTCTTT. This encodes CASRIRTELNTEAFF. This chain joins TRBV5-6 and TRBJ1-1, with D possibly TRBD1 on 6 matching bases. Germline CDR1 and CDR2: SGHDT and YYEEEE. Trimming cost V 5 bases and J 0 bases, with 14 bases left between them. The CDR3 extends over 15 amino acids.

The chain is built from TRBV2 and TRBJ2-5; D is ambiguous. V dropped 4 bases and J dropped 0 bases, with 9 bases sitting between them. The germline CDR1 and CDR2 sequences are SNHLY and FYNNEI. The CDR3 covers 14 residues. This CDR3 reads CASSGGAYQETQYF. In nucleotides, the CDR3 is TGTGCCAGCAGTGGAGGCGCGTACCAAGAGACCCAGTACTTC. Complete variable domain (other parts from reference TRBV2 and TRBJ2-5): EPEVTQTPSHQVTQMGQEVILRCVPISNHLYFYWYRQILGQKVEFLVSFYNNEISEKSEIFDDQFSVERPDGSNFTLKIRSTKLEDSAMYFCASSGGAYQETQYFGPGTRLLVL.

There are a few counts of this clone. The rearrangement uses TRBV7-8 and TRBJ2-1, with a weak D call TRBD1 (5 bases). Germline CDR1 and CDR2: SGHVS and FQNEAQ. The CDR3 spans 13 residues. V was clipped by 0 bases and J by 8 bases, with 8 bases between them. The CDR3 here is CASSLARRDEQFF. DNA of the CDR3: TGTGCCAGCAGCTTAGCGCGCAGGGATGAGCAGTTCTTC.

V gene TRBV27 combines with J gene TRBJ2-3; possibly TRBD2 for D (5 bases). Per the germline V gene, CDR1 is MNHEY and CDR2 is SMNVEV (reference sequence). The CDR3 length is 15 residues. Trimming shortened V by 3 bases and J by 1 base, and 11 bases separated the two germline ends. The chain's CDR3 is CASSFTAGRTDTQYF. The CDR3, as DNA: TGTGCCAGCAGTTTTACCGCGGGTCGCACAGATACGCAGTATTTT.

This clone occurred a few times. The chain combines TRBV29-1 with TRBJ2-3; 9 nucleotides agree with TRBD2. Trimming at V came to 6 bases and at J to 5 bases, leaving 6 bases not matched to a gene. The V gene's germline CDR1 is SQVTM and CDR2 ANQGSEA. The CDR3 is 13 residues long. In nucleotides, the CDR3 is TGCAGCGTCGACCCAGCGGGGGGAGATACGCAGTATTTT. Protein product: CSVDPAGGDTQYF.

In DNA, the CDR3 is TGCGCCAGCAGCCAAGATAGGGCTAGCGGGAGGGGAGAGCAGTACTTC. Its protein is CASSQDRASGRGEQYF. The J gene is TRBJ2-7, the V gene TRBV4-3, with 12 bases matching TRBD2. V lost 0 bases to trimming and J lost 7 bases; unmatched junction nucleotides: 7. The CDR3 loop spans 16 amino acids. Germline CDR1 is LGHNA and CDR2 is YSLEER.

V gene TRBV5-6 combines with J gene TRBJ2-6; no definite D call. Trimming left V 0 bases short and J 4 bases short, with 5 bases between. Germline V gene data show CDR1 as SGHDT and CDR2 as YYEEEE. CDR3 length equals 14 residues. The CDR3 nucleotides read TGTGCCAGCAGCTTGGAAGCCGGGGCCAACGTCCTGACTTTC. Residues: CASSLEAGANVLTF.

This clone was seen a few times. The chain couples TRBV4-1 to TRBJ2-1; D is uncertain. Germline-derived CDR1 and CDR2 are MGHRA and YSYEKL. The CDR3 sequence is 16 residues long. V was pared by 1 base and J by 0 bases, with 10 bases between. CDR3 sequence reads: CASSQGPAVSYNEQFF. For the CDR3, the DNA is TGCGCCAGCAGCCAAGGTCCGGCGGTCTCCTACAATGAGCAGTTCTTC.

With respect to this clone: One end of the junction fails to match germline, which may point to a read error. Other DNA sequences within the sample encode an identical CDR3. V is TRBV4-1 and J is TRBJ1-6; the D is unclear. Germline values: CDR1 MGHRA, CDR2 YSYEKL. This CDR3 has 15 residues. The CDR3 reads CASSQVGPGNSPLHF. As DNA, the CDR3 is TGCGCCAGCAGCCAAGTAGGGCCGGGAAATTCCCCCCTCCACTTT.

This sequence joins TRBV6-5 and TRBJ2-2; a weak D match, TRBD2 (5 bases). The V gene lost 6 bases and the J gene lost 4 bases, with 12 bases spanning the gap. Germline assignment: CDR1 MNHEY and CDR2 SVGAGI. The CDR3 sequence is 14 residues long. The CDR3 is CASRVAGITGELFF. The CDR3 DNA is TGTGCCAGCAGAGTTGCGGGTATCACCGGGGAGCTGTTTTTT.

The chain joins TRBV5-1 to TRBJ2-2; TRBD2 matches at 7 bases. CDR1 SGHRS and CDR2 YFSETQ come from the germline V gene. The CDR3 is made up of 14 amino acids. The ends lost 1 base at V and 8 bases at J; junction bases unmatched: 5. CDR3 in DNA: TGCGCCAGCAGCTTGTTTACTAGCGAGGGGGAGCTGTTTTTT. This codes for CASSLFTSEGELFF. Complete variable domain (other parts from reference TRBV5-1 and TRBJ2-2): KAGVTQTPRYLIKTRGQQVTLSCSPISGHRSVSWYQQTPGQGLQFLFEYFSETQRNKGNFPGRFSGRQFSNSRSEMNVSTLELGDSALYLCASSLFTSEGELFFGEGSRLTVL.

This clone turned up a few times. The chain carries TRBV7-3 and TRBJ2-7; D might be TRBD1 (6 bases). Germline CDR1 reads SGHTA; CDR2 reads FQGTGA. V was cut by 5 bases and J by 3 bases, with 11 bases left in between. This CDR3 comprises 13 residues. The CDR3 is CASSPGVGYEQYF. The CDR3 DNA is TGTGCCAGCAGCCCAGGGGTGGGCTACGAGCAGTACTTC. The whole variable domain, remainder taken from reference TRBV7-3 and TRBJ2-7, is GAGVSQTPSNKVTEKGKYVELRCDPISGHTALYWYRQSLGQGPEFLIYFQGTGAADDSGLPNDRFFAVRPEGSVSTLKIQRTERGDSAVYLCASSPGVGYEQYFGPGTRLTVT.

In this sample, this clone turned up once. The rearrangement joins TRBV10-2 to TRBJ2-2, with 7 bases fitting TRBD2. Germline V gene sequence: CDR1 WSHSY, CDR2 SAAADI. The CDR3 totals 16 residues. After removal of 6 bases from V and 4 bases from J, the junction contained 11 bases not matched to a gene. The CDR3 DNA reads TGCGCCAGCAGGGAGGGACGCCCGGGGGGCACCGGGGAGCTGTTTTTT. The encoded protein is CASREGRPGGTGELFF.

J is TRBJ1-4 and V is TRBV7-6, with D possibly matching TRBD1 (5 bases). The ends were cut back, 4 bases at V and 3 bases at J, with 15 bases in the middle. The CDR3 has 16 residues. The germline CDR1 and CDR2 sequences are SGHVS and FNYEAQ. The CDR3 here is CASSSLTRGANEKLFF. The CDR3 bases are TGTGCCAGCAGCTCCCTAACCCGGGGGGCTAATGAAAAACTGTTTTTT.

V usage is TRBV5-8 and J usage is TRBJ2-2; D is perhaps TRBD1 (5 bases). Trimming cost V 5 bases and J 4 bases, with 15 bases left between them. Per germline, CDR1 SGHTS and CDR2 YDEGEE. The CDR3 runs 15 residues. CDR3 residues: CASRSSLGRTGELFF. The CDR3 DNA follows: TGTGCCAGCAGATCCTCCTTGGGGCGCACCGGGGAGCTGTTTTTT. The variable domain in full, with the rest retrieved from reference TRBV5-8 and TRBJ2-2, is EAGVTQSPTHLIKTRGQQATLRCSPISGHTSVYWYQQALGLGLQFLLWYDEGEERNRGNFPPRFSGRQFPNYSSELNVNALELEDSALYLCASRSSLGRTGELFFGEGSRLTVL.

A few counts support this clone. The chain carries TRBV5-1 and TRBJ1-2; no clear D gene. The CDR3 consists of 12 residues. V was trimmed by 5 bases and J by 2 bases, leaving 7 bases between them. Germline values: CDR1 SGHRS, CDR2 YFSETQ. CDR3 bases: TGCGCCAGCAGAGATGAGAACTATGGCTACACCTTC. Residues: CASRDENYGYTF.

This chain uses TRBV25-1 with TRBJ1-1; 10 bases align to TRBD1. V lost 4 bases and J lost 4; bases outside the gene matches: 3. The CDR3 spans 14 residues. Germline CDR1 and CDR2: MGHDK and SYGVNS. In DNA, the CDR3 is TGTGCCAGCAGTGGACAGGGGGCGTTCACTGAAGCTTTCTTT. This gives the protein CASSGQGAFTEAFF.

The chain is built from TRBV4-2 and TRBJ2-1, with 11 bases fitting TRBD2. The germline V gene has CDR1 LGHNA and CDR2 YNFKEQ. V dropped 3 bases and J dropped 3; count of bases not matched to a gene: 4. The CDR3 is made up of 16 amino acids. In DNA form, the CDR3 reads TGTGCCAGCAGCCAGTTTAGCGGGAGGGGCTACAATGAGCAGTTCTTC. Its protein product is CASSQFSGRGYNEQFF.

As DNA, the CDR3 is TGCAGCGCCCGGAAAGGGACAGGGACCTACGAGCAGTACTTC. Its protein product is CSARKGTGTYEQYF. This rearrangement joins TRBV29-1 to TRBJ2-7; 9 bases agree with TRBD1. Germline assignment: CDR1 SQVTM and CDR2 ANQGSEA. CDR3 size: 14 residues. J gave up 2 bases and V 7 bases, and 9 bases lay outside the gene matches.

J is TRBJ2-7 and V is TRBV7-2; 7 bases line up with TRBD1. V shed 5 bases and J 2 bases; nucleotides not matched to a gene: 9. The CDR3 has 15 amino acids. Germline V CDR1 and CDR2: SGHTA, FQGNSA. Here the CDR3 reads CASSQGDSRTYEQYF. In DNA form, the CDR3 reads TGTGCCAGCAGCCAAGGGGACAGCCGCACCTACGAGCAGTACTTC.

CDR3 residues: CAISVNGDSPLHF. DNA of the CDR3: TGTGCCATCAGTGTCAATGGAGACTCACCCCTCCACTTT. The chain has TRBV10-3 and TRBJ1-6, with D unclear. The V end lost 4 bases, the J end lost 10 bases, and 11 bases lay between the germline ends. The CDR3 spans 13 residues. The germline V gene has CDR1 ENHRY and CDR2 SYGVKD.

Worth noting for this clone: Compared with germline, one end of the junction differs, possibly owing to a read error. The rearrangement joins TRBV29-1 to TRBJ1-1, with 11 nucleotides matching TRBD1. Germline V lookup: CDR1 SQVTM, CDR2 ANQGSEA. The CDR3 totals 16 residues. The CDR3 DNA follows: TGCAGCGCTGAACCTCGGGACAGGGGGGTGAACACTGAAGCTTTCTTT. This encodes CSAEPRDRGVNTEAFF.

The V and J genes are TRBV7-2 and TRBJ1-6; 9 nucleotides align to TRBD1. This CDR3 has 15 amino acids. The germline V gene encodes CDR1 SGHTA and CDR2 FQGNSA. J was trimmed by 3 bases and V by 4 bases; bases with no gene match: 1. CDR3 sequence: CASSSGQGYNSPLHF. The CDR3 DNA follows: TGTGCCAGCAGCTCGGGACAGGGCTATAATTCACCCCTCCACTTT.